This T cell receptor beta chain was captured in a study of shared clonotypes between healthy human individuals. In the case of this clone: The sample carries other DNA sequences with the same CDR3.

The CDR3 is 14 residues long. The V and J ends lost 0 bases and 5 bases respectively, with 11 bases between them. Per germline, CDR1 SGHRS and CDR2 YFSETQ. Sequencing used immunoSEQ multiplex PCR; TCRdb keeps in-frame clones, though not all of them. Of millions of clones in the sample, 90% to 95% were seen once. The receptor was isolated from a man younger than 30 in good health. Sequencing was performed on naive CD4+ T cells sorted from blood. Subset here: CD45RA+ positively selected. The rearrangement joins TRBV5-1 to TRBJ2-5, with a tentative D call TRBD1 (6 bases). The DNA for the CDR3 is TGCGCCAGCAGCTTGGAGGGGGTACGGGAGACCCAGTACTTC. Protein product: CASSLEGVRETQYF.